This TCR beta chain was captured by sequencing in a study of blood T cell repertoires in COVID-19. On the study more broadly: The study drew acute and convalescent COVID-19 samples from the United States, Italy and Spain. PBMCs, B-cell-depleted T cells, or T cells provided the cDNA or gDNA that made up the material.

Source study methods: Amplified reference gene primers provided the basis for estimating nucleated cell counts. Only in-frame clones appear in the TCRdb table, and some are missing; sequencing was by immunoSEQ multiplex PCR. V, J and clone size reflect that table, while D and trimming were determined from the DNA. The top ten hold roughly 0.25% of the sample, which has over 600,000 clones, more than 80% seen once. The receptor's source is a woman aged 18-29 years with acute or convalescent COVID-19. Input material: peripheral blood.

The CDR3 coding sequence is TGTGCCAGCAGACCAAGACAGGGGACCACTGAAGCTTTCTTT. Protein: CASRPRQGTTEAFF. The genes are TRBV27 and TRBJ1-1, with 8 bases matching TRBD1. The CDR3 runs 14 residues. V was clipped by 6 bases and J by 4 bases; unmatched bases: 7. Germline CDR1 is MNHEY and CDR2 is SMNVEV (reference sequence).